A selection of T cell receptor beta chains follows, all from one sample in a study of cytomegalovirus exposure and HLA in healthy donors. The data were produced by immunoSEQ multiplex PCR, yet TCRdb's version contains in-frame clones alone and is incomplete. The sample holds approximately 170,000 clones, roughly 80% seen once. Sequencing input: PBMCs. The receptor set was obtained from a male donor in good health and CMV-seronegative. CDR3s include the opening cysteine and the closing phenylalanine or tryptophan. Each record gives: V gene, J gene, clone size, D gene, CDR3 DNA, CDR3 protein. D genes are given only for firm matches. Some rows mark clone size as missing; the rest say once, few, many or name a class of expanded clone.

>TRBV5-4|TRBJ2-3|NA|TRBD2
TGTGCCAGCAGCTATCGGACTAGCGGGAACTACCAGTATTTT
CASSYRTSGNYQYF
>TRBV7-8|TRBJ2-7|NA|TRBD1
TGTGCCAGCAGCTTCGGGCCGACAGGGGCCTTCTCCTACGAGCAGTACTTC
CASSFGPTGAFSYEQYF
>TRBV5-6|TRBJ2-7|NA|TRBD1
TGTGCCAGCAGCTTGTATCGGGGCCAGGGGGTGGTCGAGCAGTACTTC
CASSLYRGQGVVEQYF
>TRBV19|TRBJ2-3|NA|NA
TGTGCCAGTAGTATAGGGACTCCCACAGATACGCAGTATTTT
CASSIGTPTDTQYF
>TRBV6-6|TRBJ1-4|NA|NA
TGTGCCAGCAGCGTGAATGAAAAACTGTTTTTT
CASSVNEKLFF
>TRBV10-3|TRBJ2-2|NA|NA
TGTGCCATCAGTGAGGGGCCCCTTAACACCGGGGAGCTGTTTTTT
CAISEGPLNTGELFF
>TRBV29-1|TRBJ2-7|NA|TRBD2
TGCAGCGTTAGCGGGACCCAAATCTACGAGCAGTACTTC
CSVSGTQIYEQYF
>TRBV29-1|TRBJ2-3|once|NA
TGCAGCGTTGGTATGACTAGCACAGATACGCAGTATTTT
CSVGMTSTDTQYF
>TRBV28|TRBJ2-5|NA|TRBD1
TGTGCCAGCCGGGGACAGGGCCTAGAGTACTTC
CASRGQGLEYF
>TRBV5-4|TRBJ2-7|NA|TRBD2
TGTGCCAGCAGCTTCAGCGGGGGGGCCTACGAGCAGTACTTC
CASSFSGGAYEQYF
>TRBV4-1|TRBJ2-1|few|NA
TGCGCCAGCAGCCAGGAACCGACAGGAAGCTCCTACAATGAGCAGTTCTTC
CASSQEPTGSSYNEQFF
>TRBV5-1|TRBJ2-7|NA|NA
TGCGCCAGCAGCCTGGGACTGTTCTACGAGCAGTACTTC
CASSLGLFYEQYF
>TRBV7-2|TRBJ1-3|NA|TRBD1
TGTGCCAGCAGCCCCCTCCCCGGGACAGGCTCTGGAAACACCATATATTTT
CASSPLPGTGSGNTIYF
>TRBV19|TRBJ2-2|NA|NA
TGTGCCAGTAACCCGAACCCGGGGGAGAGAGGGGAGCTGTTTTTT
CASNPNPGERGELFF
>TRBV13|TRBJ2-1|NA|TRBD1
TGTGCCAGCAGCTTAAGGATGACAGGGGGAGAATACAATGAGCAGTTCTTC
CASSLRMTGGEYNEQFF
>TRBV5-1|TRBJ2-1|NA|NA
TGCGCCAGCAGCCCTGACAGGGAGCAGTTCTTC
CASSPDREQFF
>TRBV6-6|TRBJ2-4|NA|TRBD1
TGTGCCAGCAGTTACACTACAGGGGCCCCGCTGTACTTC
CASSYTTGAPLYF
>TRBV10-3|TRBJ1-2|once|TRBD1
TGTGCCATCAGTGACCTCGCGGGACAGGGTGGGGCCTACACCTTC
CAISDLAGQGGAYTF
>TRBV5-4|TRBJ2-4|NA|NA
TGTGCCAGCAGCTTGCTCAGATCAAACATTCAGTACTTC
CASSLLRSNIQYF
>TRBV15|TRBJ1-2|NA|TRBD1
TGTGCCACCAGCCGGGACAGGGCCCTCAACTATGGCTACACCTTC
CATSRDRALNYGYTF
>TRBV7-3|TRBJ2-2|once|TRBD2
TGTGCCAGCAGCTTATATGGGGGGGACACCGGGGAGCTGTTTTTT
CASSLYGGDTGELFF
>TRBV28|TRBJ2-5|NA|NA
TGTGCCAGCAGCCCGCCGGGGGAGAAAGAGACCCAGTACTTC
CASSPPGEKETQYF
>TRBV10-1|TRBJ1-1|few|TRBD1
TGCGCCAGCAGTCTCCGGGACAGGGCTATCACTGAAGCTTTCTTT
CASSLRDRAITEAFF
>TRBV7-6|TRBJ1-3|NA|TRBD1
TGTGCCAGCAGCCATCCCCCGACAGGGGCTGGAAACACCATATATTTT
CASSHPPTGAGNTIYF
>TRBV27|TRBJ1-6|NA|NA
TGTGCCAGCAGTTTATATGGACCCGGTCAGGGGCCCTATAATTCACCCCTCCACTTT
CASSLYGPGQGPYNSPLHF
>TRBV7-8|TRBJ2-5|few|TRBD2
TGTGCCAGCAGCTCATTGAGACGACTAGCGGAGCAAGAGACCCAGTACTTC
CASSSLRRLAEQETQYF
>TRBV25-1|TRBJ1-5|NA|NA
TGTGCCAGTGCGACACAATCAAGCAATCAGCCCCAGCATTTT
CASATQSSNQPQHF
>TRBV6-1|TRBJ1-1|NA|NA
TGTGCCAGCAGTGGGACAGTGAACACTGAAGCTTTCTTT
CASSGTVNTEAFF
>TRBV7-2|TRBJ2-3|NA|TRBD1
TGTGCCAGCAGCTTACAGACAGGGGTCACAGATACGCAGTATTTT
CASSLQTGVTDTQYF
>TRBV19|TRBJ2-5|NA|NA
TGTGCCAGTAGGCGGCTAGATTCAGAGACCCAGTACTTC
CASRRLDSETQYF
>TRBV6-1|TRBJ2-5|NA|NA
TGTGCCAGCAGTGAAACCCAGGGGTCAAGGGAGCAGTACTTC
CASSETQGSREQYF
>TRBV6-5|TRBJ1-1|NA|NA
TGTGCCAGCAGTAACAGGGTAACGATGAACACTGAAGCTTTCTTT
CASSNRVTMNTEAFF
>TRBV2|TRBJ2-7|NA|NA
TGTGCCAGCAGTCGTCCCGGCGGGGGCAGCTACGAGCAGTACTTC
CASSRPGGGSYEQYF
>TRBV9|TRBJ2-1|NA|TRBD1
TGTGCCAGCAGCCCCGCGGGACAGGGGGATAATGAGCAGTTCTTC
CASSPAGQGDNEQFF
>TRBV5-1|TRBJ2-5|NA|TRBD2
TGCGCCAGCAGCCCAACTAGCGCCCAAGAGACCCAGTACTTC
CASSPTSAQETQYF
>TRBV6-5|TRBJ2-2|once|NA
TGTGCCAGCAGTTACATGGGAGGGGGCACCGGGGAGCTGTTTTTT
CASSYMGGGTGELFF
>TRBV4-3|TRBJ2-3|many|NA
TGCGCCAGCAGCCAAGATTTTCAGGATACGCAGTATTTT
CASSQDFQDTQYF
>TRBV5-1|TRBJ1-3|NA|NA
TGCGCCAGCAGCTTGGGACAGGTCTCCTCTGGAAACACCATATATTTT
CASSLGQVSSGNTIYF
>TRBV9|TRBJ2-3|NA|TRBD2
TGTGCCAGCAGCCCCACTAGCGGGAGGGGAGATACGCAGTATTTT
CASSPTSGRGDTQYF
>TRBV6-4|TRBJ1-2|once|NA
TGTGCCAGCAGTCAAACTACAGGCCACGGGGGCTACACCTTC
CASSQTTGHGGYTF
>TRBV11-2|TRBJ1-2|NA|NA
TGTGCCAGCAGCTTACGGTCCTATGGCTACACCTTC
CASSLRSYGYTF
>TRBV7-3|TRBJ2-2|NA|NA
TGTGCCAGCAGTTGGGACACCGACACCGGGGAGCTGTTTTTT
CASSWDTDTGELFF
>TRBV9|TRBJ1-3|NA|NA
TGTGCCAGCAGAGACTCAACTGGAAACACCATATATTTT
CASRDSTGNTIYF
>TRBV5-5|TRBJ1-6|once|NA
TGTGCCAGCAGCCCCTATACTCATAATTCACCCCTCCACTTT
CASSPYTHNSPLHF
>TRBV6-1|TRBJ1-2|NA|TRBD1
TGTGCCAGCAGCGGGGACAGGGGGCTGAATGGCTACACCTTC
CASSGDRGLNGYTF
>TRBV2|TRBJ1-5|NA|NA
TGTGCCAGCAGTGATAGCGGTCAGCCCCAGCATTTT
CASSDSGQPQHF
>TRBV29-1|TRBJ1-1|NA|NA
TGCAGCGTTGAGATTGGAGGGAACACTGAAGCTTTCTTT
CSVEIGGNTEAFF
>TRBV5-1|TRBJ1-2|NA|TRBD1
TGCGCCAGCAGCCCGACCCGGGACAGGGGATCTAACTATGGCTACCCCTTC
CASSPTRDRGSNYGYPF
>TRBV7-2|TRBJ1-5|NA|TRBD1
TGTGCCAGCAGCTCCGACAGGGGTACGGGGCAGCCCCAGCATTTT
CASSSDRGTGQPQHF
>TRBV5-4|TRBJ2-7|NA|TRBD1
TGTGCCAGCAGCTTTAGCATTAGACAGGGAAGTAACTACGAGCAGTACTTC
CASSFSIRQGSNYEQYF
>TRBV5-1|TRBJ1-2|NA|NA
TGCGCCAGCAGCTTGGGGCCGGGATCCGGTAACTATGGCTACACCTTC
CASSLGPGSGNYGYTF
>TRBV6-5|TRBJ2-7|NA|TRBD1
TGTGCCAGCAGTCAACAGGGGACCCCCTACGAGCAGTACTTC
CASSQQGTPYEQYF
>TRBV4-2|TRBJ2-5|NA|TRBD2
TGTGCCAGCAGCCCCCGGCTAGCGGGAGAGACCCAGTACTTC
CASSPRLAGETQYF
>TRBV7-8|TRBJ2-1|NA|TRBD1
TGTGCCAGCAGCTTAGCCGGGACAGGGAGTTTAAATGAGCAGTTCTTC
CASSLAGTGSLNEQFF
>TRBV7-8|TRBJ2-1|NA|NA
TGTGCCAGCAGCTCCACACGCCGGAGCTCCTACAATGAGCAGTTCTTC
CASSSTRRSSYNEQFF